This T cell receptor (beta chain) comes out of a study of lymphopenia after photon versus proton radiotherapy. Germline V gene data show CDR1 as SEHNR and CDR2 as FQNEAQ (reference sequence). The V gene lost 3 bases and the J gene lost 1 base, with 6 bases spanning the gap. The CDR3 is made up of 13 amino acids. Assay used: immunoSEQ multiplex PCR; TCRdb lists only in-frame clones, some missing. The repertoire holds just over 25,000 clones, around 85% seen once, with roughly 5.2% in the top ten. This chain connects TRBV7-9 to TRBJ1-1, with D uncertain. This material consisted of peripheral blood, taken from a patient treated with photon-based radiotherapy. The receptor's source is a man younger than 40 with gastric cancer. The CDR3 DNA sequence: TGTGCCAGCAGCTTTATTGGGAACACTGAAGCTTTCTTT. Encoded protein: CASSFIGNTEAFF.